This TCR beta chain was sequenced during a study of T cell responses to AZD1222 COVID-19 vaccine. Study conclusions and caveats: All repertoire sampling was performed exclusively after the peak T cell response. Among spike-specific TCRs, nearly half reportedly target unmutated variant regions.

Sequencing used immunoSEQ multiplex PCR; TCRdb keeps in-frame clones, though not all of them. The sample carries some 200,000 clones, almost 95% recorded once. The table lists this clone with a count of one. As yet, its antigen is unknown. Germline V gene lookup returns CDR1 SNHLY and CDR2 FYNNEI. V dropped 4 bases and J dropped 3 bases, with 13 bases sitting between them. The CDR3 covers 15 residues. The TCR originated in an adult in good health. The V call is TRBV2, the J call TRBJ1-5, with D possibly TRBD1 on 6 matching bases. The sequencing here drew on peripheral blood, taken on day 0 of AZD1222 vaccination. In DNA, the CDR3 is TGTGCCAGCAGTGTAGCCCAGGGGCACAATCAGCCCCAGCATTTT. It is translated as CASSVAQGHNQPQHF.